Here is one TCR beta chain with its context. As yet, its antigen is unknown. Germline values: CDR1 GTSNPN, CDR2 SVGIG (reference sequence). The CDR3 runs 13 residues. The V and J ends lost 2 bases and 4 bases respectively, with 11 bases between them. The sample originates from a study of glioma-infiltrating T cells after dendritic cell vaccination. Described time point: after dendritic cell vaccination, including at tumor progression/relapse. Fresh-frozen tumor tissue and more than two years of survival data were available for all. Input was approximately 2.2 ug genomic DNA, or all available if less. Primers: 60 V beta forward and 13 J beta reverse. Here immunoSEQ multiplex PCR was the method, and the copy in TCRdb shows in-frame clones only, minus some. This table has about 50,000 clones, approximately 87% appearing once. Study-level points and caveats: Higher pretreatment TIL content predicted longer progression-free time and survival.

This sequence was found in a human donor with glioblastoma. Here the sequenced sample was blood, taken after dendritic cell vaccination. The chain has TRBV30 and TRBJ1-2; TRBD1 is a possible D gene (6 bases). CDR3 DNA sequence: TGTGCCTGGAGTCTAGGGGGGGCCTATGGCTACACCTTC. It specifies CAWSLGGAYGYTF.